This is a list of T cell receptor beta chains from one sample in a study of blood T cell repertoires in COVID-19. Measured with immunoSEQ multiplex PCR; TCRdb has only the in-frame clones, and not every one. This table has fewer than 350,000 clones, approximately 91% appearing once. The sample was PBMCs or T cells enriched from blood (not recorded which). The receptor source for this set is a woman in her forties with acute COVID-19. Each CDR3 is given with its conserved first and last residue.

j_gene: TRBJ2-7; v_gene: TRBV4-2; CDR3aa: CASSRRDSEGSYEQYF
j_gene: TRBJ1-5; v_gene: TRBV19; CDR3aa: CASSIGLISNQPQHF
j_gene: TRBJ2-7; v_gene: TRBV19; CDR3aa: CASSIAPTSAYEQYF
j_gene: TRBJ2-7; v_gene: TRBV29-1; CDR3aa: CSVEGPTSGRRHYEQYF
j_gene: TRBJ2-3; v_gene: TRBV6-4; CDR3aa: CASSRDRVSDTQYF
j_gene: TRBJ2-7; v_gene: TRBV7-2; CDR3aa: CASSLVSSSREQYF
j_gene: TRBJ2-6; v_gene: TRBV20-1; CDR3aa: CSASDRSSGANVLTF
j_gene: TRBJ2-7; v_gene: TRBV7-3; CDR3aa: CASSLGAAPRTTPEQYF
j_gene: TRBJ1-2; v_gene: TRBV27; CDR3aa: CASSRTRGGNYGYTF
j_gene: TRBJ2-7; v_gene: TRBV4-1; CDR3aa: CASSPAQGVGYEQYF
j_gene: TRBJ2-5; v_gene: TRBV19; CDR3aa: CASSIGTSGGPTLDPAEYF
j_gene: TRBJ1-4; v_gene: TRBV6-5; CDR3aa: CASTPRVTNEKLFF
j_gene: TRBJ1-2; v_gene: TRBV6-6; CDR3aa: CASRAWDSGYTF
j_gene: TRBJ1-5; v_gene: TRBV7-2; CDR3aa: CASSPDSGNQPQHF
j_gene: TRBJ1-1; v_gene: TRBV2; CDR3aa: CASSGQGGTEAFF
j_gene: TRBJ2-7; v_gene: TRBV25-1; CDR3aa: CASSDRDTSYEQYF
j_gene: TRBJ1-5; v_gene: TRBV3-1/TRBV3-2; CDR3aa: CASSQGQGRGQPQHF
j_gene: TRBJ2-7; v_gene: TRBV27; CDR3aa: CASSLSIRGSYEQYF
j_gene: TRBJ2-3; v_gene: TRBV28; CDR3aa: CATSTGSTDTQYF
j_gene: TRBJ1-5; v_gene: TRBV28; CDR3aa: CASRPDRRGETYSNQPQHF
j_gene: TRBJ1-3; v_gene: TRBV18; CDR3aa: CASSPALTISGNTIYF
j_gene: TRBJ2-1; v_gene: TRBV2; CDR3aa: CASSEGHPSGRFYEQFF
j_gene: TRBJ1-1; v_gene: TRBV18; CDR3aa: CASSTFGPGHPMNTEAFF
j_gene: TRBJ2-3; v_gene: TRBV29-1; CDR3aa: CSAGYVPDTQYF
j_gene: TRBJ2-7; v_gene: TRBV6-5; CDR3aa: CASSRQGGSYEQYF
j_gene: TRBJ2-5; v_gene: TRBV7-2; CDR3aa: CASSLSGLETQYF
j_gene: TRBJ1-5; v_gene: TRBV10-3; CDR3aa: CAISDSSNQPQHF
j_gene: TRBJ2-7; v_gene: TRBV5-1; CDR3aa: CASSTRGGSYEQYF
j_gene: TRBJ2-3; v_gene: TRBV4-3; CDR3aa: CASSQYSTDTQYF
j_gene: TRBJ1-4; v_gene: TRBV7-9; CDR3aa: CASSLTKNGNEKLFF
j_gene: TRBJ1-2; v_gene: TRBV19; CDR3aa: CASIGTGGGYGYTF
j_gene: TRBJ2-1; v_gene: TRBV5-1; CDR3aa: CASSLEGAEDEQFF
j_gene: TRBJ2-5; v_gene: TRBV5-4; CDR3aa: CASSPSGGGMETQYF
j_gene: TRBJ1-2; v_gene: TRBV5-6; CDR3aa: CASSLWTGVILGYTF
j_gene: TRBJ1-3; v_gene: TRBV18; CDR3aa: CASSPLLKDSRFRNTIYF
j_gene: TRBJ2-2; v_gene: TRBV2; CDR3aa: CASRGQYTGELFF
j_gene: TRBJ1-2; v_gene: TRBV24-1; CDR3aa: CATSDSGTAAYGYTF
j_gene: TRBJ2-7; v_gene: TRBV5-1; CDR3aa: CASSPGTGTYEQYF
j_gene: TRBJ2-6; v_gene: TRBV24-1; CDR3aa: CATSATGAGANVLTF
j_gene: TRBJ1-1; v_gene: TRBV2; CDR3aa: CASRLYTEAFF
j_gene: TRBJ1-4; v_gene: TRBV11-2; CDR3aa: CASRFQGAEKLFF